This entry lists 12 T cell receptor beta chains sequenced from one sample in a study of blood T cells in healthy people across ages. Next came a second PCR, run for 7 to 11 cycles, which used a sample-barcoded 5' primer along with a J-beta primer mix. TCRdb ran MiXCR on the 5' RACE reads and lists one entry per CDR3 protein. The repertoire holds about 670,000 distinct CDR3 sequences, with approximately 40% as singletons. Material for sequencing was blood. Receptor source: an elderly man in good health.

The chain uses TRBV15 and TRBJ2-1, with TRBD2 identical over 15 bases. The length of the CDR3 is 18 residues. Germline CDR1 and CDR2: LNHNV and YYDKDF (reference sequence). The V and J ends lost 6 bases and 3 bases, in that order; junction bases with no gene match: 9. This CDR3 reads CATSVGTSGRRNYNEQFF. The CDR3 bases are TGTGCCACCAGTGTCGGGACTAGCGGGAGGCGAAACTACAATGAGCAGTTCTTC.

This clonotype appeared a few times. The gene calls are TRBV28 and TRBJ2-4, with unresolved D. Germline V gene lookup returns CDR1 MDHEN and CDR2 SYDVKM. V lost 9 bases, J lost 8 bases, and 20 bases lay in between. This CDR3 spans 14 amino acids. CDR3: CASLPGALVYIQYF. In DNA, the CDR3 is TGTGCCAGTTTACCTGGAGCCCTCGTCTACATTCAGTACTTC.

The chain carries TRBV9 and TRBJ2-5; no definite D call. Per the germline V gene, CDR1 is SGDLS and CDR2 is YYNGEE. Trimming took 0 bases from V and 4 from J, leaving 13 bases between them. The CDR3 is 15 amino acids. DNA of the CDR3: TGTGCCAGCAGCGTAGCTTTTATGACATCAGAGACCCAGTACTTC. Amino acid sequence: CASSVAFMTSETQYF.

This clonotype was recorded a few times. The chain uses TRBV6-5 and TRBJ2-5, with D perhaps TRBD2 (5 bases). V gave up 0 bases and J gave up 5 bases, with 13 bases separating them. Germline CDR1 is MNHEY and CDR2 is SVGAGI. The CDR3 covers 15 residues. In DNA form, the CDR3 reads TGTGCCAGCAGTTACTCCAGTGAGGGCGGGGAGACCCAGTACTTC. This gives the protein CASSYSSEGGETQYF.

This clonotype occurred a few times. The CDR3 coding sequence is TGCAGTGCTAGAGATATAGGCAGCCAGGTAGATACGCAGTATTTT. It codes for CSARDIGSQVDTQYF. The rearrangement links TRBV20-1 to TRBJ2-3; unclear D gene. Per the germline V gene, CDR1 is DFQATT and CDR2 is SNEGSKA (reference sequence). This CDR3 region has 15 residues. V lost 0 bases and J lost 5, with 15 bases in between.

The rearrangement uses TRBV12-3 or TRBV12-4 and TRBJ1-5, with a tentative D call TRBD1 (5 bases). The CDR3 is 15 residues long. Trimming shortened V by 8 bases and J by 0 bases, and 14 bases separated the two germline ends. CDR3 in DNA: TGTGCCAGCCGCGGGCAGGGCGGTAGCAATCAGCCCCAGCATTTT. Translation gives CASRGQGGSNQPQHF.

The sample holds a few counts of this clonotype. The CDR3 reads CASSQVGQGQLSYNEQFF. CDR3 nucleotide sequence: TGTGCCAGCAGCCAAGTGGGACAAGGACAGTTATCCTACAATGAGCAGTTCTTC. The J gene is TRBJ2-1, the V gene TRBV14; possibly TRBD1 for D (6 bases). Germline CDR1 SGHDN, CDR2 FVKESK. Trimming took 1 base from V and 1 from J, leaving 17 bases between them. This CDR3 spans 18 amino acids.

The chain uses TRBV19 and TRBJ1-2; no clear D gene. Per germline, CDR1 LNHDA and CDR2 SQIVND (reference sequence). The ends were cut back, 10 bases at V and 0 bases at J, with 18 bases in the middle. The CDR3 runs to 15 residues. The CDR3 bases are TGTGCCACCCTATTTGGGCCTGCGACTAACTATGGCTACACCTTC. It yields the protein CATLFGPATNYGYTF.

A few counts support this clonotype. The chain recombines TRBV5-1 with TRBJ2-7; the D gene is possibly TRBD1 (6 bases). CDR3 length: 14 residues. V was cut by 4 bases and J by 6 bases, with 17 bases left in between. Germline CDR1 reads SGHRS; CDR2 reads YFSETQ. The CDR3 protein is CASSPDSAQTEQYF. CDR3 in DNA: TGCGCCAGCAGCCCGGACAGCGCTCAGACCGAGCAGTACTTC.

As to this clonotype: One end of the junction is discordant with germline, which a read error may explain. The chain has TRBV7-2 and TRBJ2-1, with 9 bases aligning to TRBD1. Germline CDR1 and CDR2: SGHTA and FQGNSA. CDR3 length: 16 residues. In DNA form, the CDR3 reads TGTGCCAGCACCTTAGGCCCCGGGACAGGGCAGGATGAGAGGTTCTTC. Its protein is CASTLGPGTGQDERFF.

The chain couples TRBV6-2 or TRBV6-3 to TRBJ2-5; 14 bases agree with TRBD2. Trimming removed 5 bases from V and 7 bases from J; junction bases left unmatched: 0. CDR1 and CDR2 from the germline V gene are MNHEY and SVGEGT. CDR3 length: 13 amino acids. Here the CDR3 DNA reads TGTGCCAGCAGTGGGACTAGCGGGGGGACCCAGTACTTC. Encoded protein: CASSGTSGGTQYF.

The chain links TRBV20-1 to TRBJ1-5; D perhaps matches TRBD1 (6 bases). Looked up from germline, CDR1 is DFQATT and CDR2 is SNEGSKA (reference sequence). This CDR3 region has 15 residues. The V and J ends lost 2 bases and 3 bases respectively, with 14 bases between them. CDR3 bases: TGCAGTGCTAGAAGTCGGAGGACAGCCAATCAGCCCCAGCATTTT. It specifies CSARSRRTANQPQHF.